This TCR beta chain was captured in a study of neurological immune-mediated disorders. Study-level points and caveats: Multiple sclerosis, the disease with the least TCR clonal expansion, fell below healthy controls, whereas HTLV-1-associated myelopathy showed the most.

5'RACE generated cDNA with 10-nucleotide random UMIs. One entry per CDR3 protein, called by TCRdb with MiXCR from the 5' RACE reads. The sample holds about 39,000 distinct CDR3 sequences; almost 7.5% are singletons and the top ten take roughly 6%. The CDR3 has 14 residues. Germline-derived CDR1 and CDR2 are KGHSH and LQKENI. Between the trimmed V and J ends, which lost 5 bases and 8 bases, there was a span of 17 bases. This clonotype was detected many times. Its antigen is still unknown. The source of this sequence is a man aged 50-60 years in good health. The chain couples TRBV18 to TRBJ2-3; D perhaps matches TRBD1 (7 bases). Sequencing input: CD4+ T cells from blood. CDR3: CASSSGTDGSTQYF. For the CDR3, the DNA is TGTGCCAGCTCATCAGGGACAGACGGGAGTACGCAGTATTTT. Looking up the rest from reference TRBV18 and TRBJ2-3 gives the full variable domain: NAGVMQNPRHLVRRRGQEARLRCSPMKGHSHVYWYRQLPEEGLKFMVYLQKENIIDESGMPKERFSAEFPKEGPSILRIQQVVRGDSAAYFCASSSGTDGSTQYFGPGTRLTVL.